One sample yielded the 8 T cell receptor beta chains listed below, sequenced in a study of identical twins. Via MiXCR, TCRdb re-called the 5' RACE reads, giving one row per CDR3 protein. This table has 250,000 to 350,000 distinct CDR3 sequences, more than 6.5% appearing once. The sample was also linked to a second study, of yellow fever vaccine responses in identical twins.

Sequencing was carried out using memory (CD45RO+) T cells sorted from blood. The source is a woman aged 18-29 years in good health.

This clonotype appeared a few times. The J gene is TRBJ2-1, the V gene TRBV11-3; D is ambiguous. Trimming removed 5 bases at V and 9 bases at J, with 8 bases between. The germline V gene encodes CDR1 SGHNT and CDR2 YENEEA. The CDR3 runs 11 residues. The CDR3 nucleotides are TGTGCCAGCAGCGGTAATAGTGAGCAGTTCTTC. Its protein product is CASSGNSEQFF.

In this sample, this clonotype turned up many times. The rearrangement joins TRBV3-1 to TRBJ2-4; D remains unclear. There are 17 residues in the CDR3. Trimming took 0 bases from V and 0 from J, leaving 12 bases between them. Germline values: CDR1 LGHDT, CDR2 YNNKEL (reference sequence). The CDR3 DNA reads as TGTGCCAGCAGCCAAGATGGCAGCCCGCTAGCCAAAAACATTCAGTACTTC. Translated, it gives CASSQDGSPLAKNIQYF.

This clonotype was seen a few times. The rearrangement links TRBV10-2 to TRBJ2-7; D gene ambiguous. Trimming cost V 8 bases and J 2 bases, with 10 bases left between them. Germline CDR1 WSHSY, CDR2 SAAADI. This CDR3 is built from 12 residues. Written as DNA, the CDR3 is TGCGCCAGCGGCCCTTTCCCCTACGAGCAGTACTTC. Its protein is CASGPFPYEQYF.

J is TRBJ2-1 and V is TRBV6-1, with TRBD2 matching 9 bases. The CDR3 is 16 amino acids. With V trimmed by 6 bases and J by 6 bases, 12 bases remained unmatched. Germline CDR1 MNHNS, CDR2 SASEGT. CDR3 DNA sequence: TGTGCCAGCAGCCTTACGACTAGCGGAGGACTCAATGAGCAGTTCTTC. Protein product: CASSLTTSGGLNEQFF.

Ten or more counts support this clonotype. The chain is built from TRBV5-5 and TRBJ2-1; D tentatively reads TRBD1 or TRBD2 (5 bases each). CDR3 length equals 18 residues. V gave up 0 bases and J gave up 5 bases, with 21 bases separating them. CDR1 is SGHKS, CDR2 YYEKEE, per germline (reference sequence). The CDR3 DNA sequence: TGTGCCAGCAGCTTGGCCCTACCCGGGACCTTCGGGGACAATGAGCAGTTCTTC. It encodes CASSLALPGTFGDNEQFF. Variable domain in full (rest from reference TRBV5-5 and TRBJ2-1): DAGVTQSPTHLIKTRGQQVTLRCSPISGHKSVSWYQQVLGQGPQFIFQYYEKEERGRGNFPDRFSARQFPNYSSELNVNALLLGDSALYLCASSLALPGTFGDNEQFFGPGTRLTVL.

This clonotype has just a few counts. The chain's CDR3 is CASADRSSGNTIYF. The CDR3 DNA sequence: TGTGCCAGCGCGGACCGCAGCTCTGGAAACACCATATATTTT. This chain joins TRBV6-1 and TRBJ1-3; D unclear. Germline V gives CDR1 MNHNS, CDR2 SASEGT. Trimming stripped 8 bases from V and 0 bases from J, with 11 bases between. The CDR3 runs 14 residues.

This sequence joins TRBV5-4 and TRBJ2-5, with TRBD2 matching 10 bases. The CDR3 runs 15 residues. Per germline, CDR1 SGHNT and CDR2 YYREEE (reference sequence). The V gene end was trimmed by 2 bases and the J gene end by 5 bases; junction bases not matched to a gene: 6. The DNA of the CDR3 is TGTGCCAGCAGCTTTTCTTTAGCGGGGGGTGAGACCCAGTACTTC. It yields the protein CASSFSLAGGETQYF.

In its sample, this clonotype was seen many times. This sequence joins TRBV28 and TRBJ1-2, with a possible D match to TRBD1 (5 bases). Per germline, CDR1 MDHEN and CDR2 SYDVKM. This CDR3 is 13 amino acids long. V was cut by 6 bases and J by 5 bases, with 13 bases left in between. The CDR3 coding sequence is TGTGCCAGCAGCCCAGACAGTAGGTATGGCTACACCTTC. This codes for CASSPDSRYGYTF.